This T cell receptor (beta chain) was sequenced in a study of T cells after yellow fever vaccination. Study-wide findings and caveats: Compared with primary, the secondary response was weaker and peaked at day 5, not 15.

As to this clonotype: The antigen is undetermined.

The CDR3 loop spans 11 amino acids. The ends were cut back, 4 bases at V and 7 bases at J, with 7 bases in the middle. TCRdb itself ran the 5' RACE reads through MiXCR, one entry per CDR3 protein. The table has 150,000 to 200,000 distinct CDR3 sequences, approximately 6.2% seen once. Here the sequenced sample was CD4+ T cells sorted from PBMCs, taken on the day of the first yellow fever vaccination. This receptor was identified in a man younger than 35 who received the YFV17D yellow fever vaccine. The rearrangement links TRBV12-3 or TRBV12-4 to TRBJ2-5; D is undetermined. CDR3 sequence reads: CASSYLGTQYF. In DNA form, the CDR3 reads TGTGCCAGCAGTTACTTGGGGACCCAGTACTTC.